This record looks at one T cell receptor (beta chain) sequence and its context. Sequencing used immunoSEQ multiplex PCR; TCRdb keeps in-frame clones, though not all of them. The repertoire includes roughly 63,000 clones, around 90% of them detected once, and around 5.4% sits in the top ten. This entry is derived from a study of control samples from healthy donors and cancer patients. V dropped 4 bases and J dropped 4; count of bases not matched to a gene: 14. Germline V CDR1 and CDR2: SGHNT, YYREEE (reference sequence). This CDR3 is 17 amino acids long. Sequences were obtained from PBMCs. This rearrangement joins TRBV5-4 to TRBJ1-3; 7 nucleotides line up with TRBD1. This TCR was sampled from a man between 60 and 70 years old with colorectal cancer. In DNA, the CDR3 is TGTGCCAGCAGCGAGGAGGGCTGGAGGGGGCTAGGAAACACCATATATTTT. It specifies CASSEEGWRGLGNTIYF.